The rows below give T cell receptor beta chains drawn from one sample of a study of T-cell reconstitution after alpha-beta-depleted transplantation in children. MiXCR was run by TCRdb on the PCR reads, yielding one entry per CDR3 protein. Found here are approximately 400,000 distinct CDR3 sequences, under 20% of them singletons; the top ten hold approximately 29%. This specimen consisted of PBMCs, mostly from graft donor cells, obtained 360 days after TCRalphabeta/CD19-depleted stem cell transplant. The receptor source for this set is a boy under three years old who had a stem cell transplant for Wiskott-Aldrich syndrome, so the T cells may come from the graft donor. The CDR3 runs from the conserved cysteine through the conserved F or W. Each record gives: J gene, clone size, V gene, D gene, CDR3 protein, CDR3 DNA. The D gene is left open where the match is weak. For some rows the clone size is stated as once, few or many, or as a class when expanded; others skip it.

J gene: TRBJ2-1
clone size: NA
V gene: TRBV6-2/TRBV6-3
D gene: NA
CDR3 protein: CASRPPRLALLLGPPTYNEQFF
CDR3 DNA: TGTGCCAGCAGACCGCCGCGTCTCGCCCTGCTACTTGGGCCCCCAACATACAATGAGCAGTTCTTC

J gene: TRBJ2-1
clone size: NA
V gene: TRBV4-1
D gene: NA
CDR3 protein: CASSQDPGRGSYNEQFF
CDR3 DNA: TGCGCCAGCAGCCAAGATCCCGGCAGGGGCTCCTACAATGAGCAGTTCTTC

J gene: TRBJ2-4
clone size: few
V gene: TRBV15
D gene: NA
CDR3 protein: CATSSRGGKNIQYF
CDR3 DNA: TGTGCCACCAGCTCGAGGGGTGGCAAAAACATTCAGTACTTC

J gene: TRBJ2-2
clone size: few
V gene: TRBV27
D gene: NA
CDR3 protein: CASSLVRLAGGELFF
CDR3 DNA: TGTGCCAGCAGTTTAGTGAGGCTAGCAGGCGGGGAGCTGTTTTTT

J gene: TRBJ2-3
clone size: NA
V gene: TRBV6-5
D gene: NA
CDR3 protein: CASSYTKGADTQYF
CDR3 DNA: TGTGCCAGCAGTTACACCAAGGGGGCAGATACGCAGTATTTT

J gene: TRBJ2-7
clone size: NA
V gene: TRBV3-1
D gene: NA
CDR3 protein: CASSPIKSTARQYF
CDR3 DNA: TGTGCCAGCAGCCCCATCAAGTCTACTGCGAGGCAGTACTTC

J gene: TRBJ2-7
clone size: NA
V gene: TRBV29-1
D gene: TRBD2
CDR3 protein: CSVRTSYEQYF
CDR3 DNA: TGCAGCGTTAGGACTAGCTACGAGCAGTACTTC

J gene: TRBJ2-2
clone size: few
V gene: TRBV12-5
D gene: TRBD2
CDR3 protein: CASGLPPTSGTGELFF
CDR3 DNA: TGTGCTAGTGGTTTGCCCCCAACTAGCGGGACCGGGGAGCTGTTTTTT

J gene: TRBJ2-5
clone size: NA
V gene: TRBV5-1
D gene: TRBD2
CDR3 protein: CASGGLAGVETQYF
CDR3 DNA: TGCGCCAGCGGAGGGCTAGCGGGGGTAGAGACCCAGTACTTC

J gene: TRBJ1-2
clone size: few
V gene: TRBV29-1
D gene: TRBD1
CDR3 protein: CSVGGQGLNYGYTF
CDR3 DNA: TGCAGCGTTGGCGGACAGGGACTTAACTATGGCTACACCTTC

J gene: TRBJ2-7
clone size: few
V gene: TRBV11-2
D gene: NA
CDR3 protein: CASSPRGRNFYEQYF
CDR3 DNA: TGTGCCAGCAGCCCACGCGGCAGGAATTTCTACGAGCAGTACTTC

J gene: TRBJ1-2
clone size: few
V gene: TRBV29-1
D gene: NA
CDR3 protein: CSVLDGNYGYTF
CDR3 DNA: TGCAGCGTTCTGGACGGGAACTATGGCTACACCTTC

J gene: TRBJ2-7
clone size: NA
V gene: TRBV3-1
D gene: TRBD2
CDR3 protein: CASSQGPAGGYEQYF
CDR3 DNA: TGTGCCAGCAGCCAAGGGCCAGCGGGGGGCTACGAGCAGTACTTC

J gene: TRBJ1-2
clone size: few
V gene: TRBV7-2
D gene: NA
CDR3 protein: CASSISRGYGYTF
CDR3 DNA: TGTGCCAGCAGCATTTCACGGGGTTATGGCTACACCTTC

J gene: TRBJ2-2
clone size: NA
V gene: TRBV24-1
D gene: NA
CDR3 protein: CATRGTTGELFF
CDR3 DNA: TGTGCCACCAGGGGGACCACCGGGGAGCTGTTTTTT

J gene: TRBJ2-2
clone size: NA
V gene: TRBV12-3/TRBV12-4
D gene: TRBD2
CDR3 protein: CASSFLSGRYTGELFF
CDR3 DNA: TGTGCCAGCAGTTTCCTTAGCGGGAGGTACACCGGGGAGCTGTTTTTT

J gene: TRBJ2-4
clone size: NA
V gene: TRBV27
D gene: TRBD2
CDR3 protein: CASSSFLAGGPLAKNIQYF
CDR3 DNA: TGTGCCAGCAGTTCCTTCTTAGCGGGAGGGCCTTTAGCCAAAAACATTCAGTACTTC

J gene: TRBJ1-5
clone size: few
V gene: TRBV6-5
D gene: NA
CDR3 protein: CASLLHCPQHF
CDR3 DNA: TGTGCCAGCCTCTTACACTGTCCCCAGCATTTT

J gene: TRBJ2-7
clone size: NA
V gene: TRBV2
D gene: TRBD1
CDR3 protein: CASNLVGTASGEQYF
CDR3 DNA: TGTGCCAGCAATTTAGTGGGGACAGCCTCGGGAGAGCAGTACTTC

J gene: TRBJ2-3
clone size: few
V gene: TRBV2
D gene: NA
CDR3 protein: CASSGWLDTQYF
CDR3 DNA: TGTGCCAGCAGTGGTTGGCTCGATACGCAGTATTTT

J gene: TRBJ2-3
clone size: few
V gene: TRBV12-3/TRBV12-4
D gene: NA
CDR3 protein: CASSFPGVATQYF
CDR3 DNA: TGTGCCAGCAGTTTCCCAGGGGTAGCTACGCAGTATTTT

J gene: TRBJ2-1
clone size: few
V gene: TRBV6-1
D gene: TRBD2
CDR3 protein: CASSPLLLAGGPNEQFF
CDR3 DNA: TGTGCCAGCAGTCCCCTCTTACTAGCGGGGGGGCCGAATGAGCAGTTCTTC

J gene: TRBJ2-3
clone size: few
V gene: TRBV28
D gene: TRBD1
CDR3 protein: CASSPLDVRDSRTDTQYF
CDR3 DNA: TGTGCCAGCAGCCCTCTCGACGTCCGGGACAGTCGCACAGATACGCAGTATTTT

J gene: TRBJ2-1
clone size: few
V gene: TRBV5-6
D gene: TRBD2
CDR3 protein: CASSLDGRANEQFF
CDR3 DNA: TGTGCCAGCAGCTTGGACGGGAGGGCCAATGAGCAGTTCTTC

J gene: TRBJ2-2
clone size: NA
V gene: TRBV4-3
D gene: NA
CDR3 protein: CASSQEGVAGELFF
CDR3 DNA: TGCGCCAGCAGCCAAGAAGGAGTGGCCGGGGAGCTGTTTTTT

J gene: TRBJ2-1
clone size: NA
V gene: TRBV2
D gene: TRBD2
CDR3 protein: CASSGRAGGYNEQFF
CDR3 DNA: TGTGCCAGCAGTGGACGGGCGGGGGGATACAATGAGCAGTTCTTC

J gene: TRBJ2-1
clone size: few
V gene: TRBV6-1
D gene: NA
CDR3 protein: CASRESGYNEQFF
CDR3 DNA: TGTGCCAGCAGGGAGAGCGGCTACAATGAGCAGTTCTTC

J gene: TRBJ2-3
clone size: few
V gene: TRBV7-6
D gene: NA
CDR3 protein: CASNPARADTQYF
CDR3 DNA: TGTGCCAGCAACCCAGCAAGGGCAGATACGCAGTATTTT

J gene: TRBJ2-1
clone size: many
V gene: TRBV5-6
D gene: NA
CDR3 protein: CASSLFYNEQFF
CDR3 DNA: TGTGCCAGCAGCTTATTCTACAATGAGCAGTTCTTC

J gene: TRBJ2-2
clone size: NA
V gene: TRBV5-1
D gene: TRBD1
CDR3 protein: CASSLRTGTVTGELFF
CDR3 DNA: TGCGCCAGCAGCTTAAGGACAGGGACGGTCACCGGGGAGCTGTTTTTT

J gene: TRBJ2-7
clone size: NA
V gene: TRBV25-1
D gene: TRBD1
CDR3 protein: CASSEARTGGFYEQYF
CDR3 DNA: TGTGCCAGCAGTGAAGCCCGGACAGGGGGGTTCTACGAGCAGTACTTC

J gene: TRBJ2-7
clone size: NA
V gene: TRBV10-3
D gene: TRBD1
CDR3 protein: CANGQGNEQYF
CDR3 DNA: TGTGCCAATGGACAGGGGAACGAGCAGTACTTC

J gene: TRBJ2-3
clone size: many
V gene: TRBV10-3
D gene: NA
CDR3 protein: CAIRFGDTQYF
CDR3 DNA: TGTGCCATCAGGTTTGGAGATACGCAGTATTTT

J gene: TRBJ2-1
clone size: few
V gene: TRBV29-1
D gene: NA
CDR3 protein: CSVQGGGGEQFF
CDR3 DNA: TGCAGCGTCCAAGGTGGGGGCGGGGAGCAGTTCTTC

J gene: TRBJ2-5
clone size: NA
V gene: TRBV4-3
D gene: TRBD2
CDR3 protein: CASSQRDGLAGGETQYF
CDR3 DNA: TGCGCCAGCAGCCAGAGGGATGGACTAGCGGGAGGAGAGACCCAGTACTTC

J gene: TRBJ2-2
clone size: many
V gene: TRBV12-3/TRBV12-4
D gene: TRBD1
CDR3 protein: CASSLQGFANTGELFF
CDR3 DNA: TGTGCCAGCAGCCTACAGGGGTTCGCGAACACCGGGGAGCTGTTTTTT

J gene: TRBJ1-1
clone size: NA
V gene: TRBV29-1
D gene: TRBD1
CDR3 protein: CSVSMRGPRKAFF
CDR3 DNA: TGCAGCGTATCGATGAGGGGGCCCAGAAAAGCTTTCTTT

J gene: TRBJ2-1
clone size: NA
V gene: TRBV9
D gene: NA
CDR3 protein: CASSINPQRYEQFF
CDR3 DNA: TGTGCCAGCAGCATAAACCCCCAGCGGTATGAGCAGTTCTTC

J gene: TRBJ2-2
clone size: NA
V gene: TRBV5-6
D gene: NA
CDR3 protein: CASSLVDRYTGELFF
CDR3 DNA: TGTGCCAGCAGCTTGGTGGACAGATACACCGGGGAGCTGTTTTTT

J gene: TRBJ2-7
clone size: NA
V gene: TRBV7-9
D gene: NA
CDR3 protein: CASSLEVPGDLRYEQYF
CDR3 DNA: TGTGCCAGCAGCTTAGAAGTCCCAGGAGACCTTCGGTACGAGCAGTACTTC

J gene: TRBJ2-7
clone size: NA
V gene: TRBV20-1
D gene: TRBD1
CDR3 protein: CSARVPGQGGYEQYF
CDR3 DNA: TGCAGTGCTAGAGTACCGGGACAGGGAGGGTACGAGCAGTACTTC

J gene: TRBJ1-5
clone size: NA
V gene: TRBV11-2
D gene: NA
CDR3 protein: CASSPDYSNQPQHF
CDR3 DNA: TGTGCCAGCAGCCCCGACTATAGCAATCAGCCCCAGCATTTT

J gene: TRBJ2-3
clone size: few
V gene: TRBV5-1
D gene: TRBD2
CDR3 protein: CASSLVAGTGTDTQYF
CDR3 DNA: TGCGCCAGCAGCTTGGTAGCGGGAACGGGCACAGATACGCAGTATTTT

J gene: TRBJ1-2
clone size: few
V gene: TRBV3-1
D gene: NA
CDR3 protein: CASSQRINYGYTF
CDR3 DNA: TGTGCCAGCAGCCAAAGGATCAACTATGGCTACACCTTC

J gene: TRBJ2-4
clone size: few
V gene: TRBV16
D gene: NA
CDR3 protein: CASSLLSTGRAKNIQYF
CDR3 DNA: TGTGCCAGCAGCCTACTCTCGACAGGGAGGGCGAAAAACATTCAGTACTTC

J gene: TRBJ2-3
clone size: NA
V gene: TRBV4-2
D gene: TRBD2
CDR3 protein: CASRGSAGEFTDTQYF
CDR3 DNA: TGTGCCAGCAGGGGATCAGCGGGGGAGTTCACAGATACGCAGTATTTT

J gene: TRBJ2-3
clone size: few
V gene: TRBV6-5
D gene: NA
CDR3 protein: CASSYPGDTDTQYF
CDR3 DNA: TGTGCCAGCAGTTACCCCGGAGATACAGATACGCAGTATTTT

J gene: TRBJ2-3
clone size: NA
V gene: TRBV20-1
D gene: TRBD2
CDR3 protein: CSAGEAARIGLAVTDTQYF
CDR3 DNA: TGCAGTGCTGGTGAGGCGGCTAGGATAGGACTAGCGGTCACAGATACGCAGTATTTT